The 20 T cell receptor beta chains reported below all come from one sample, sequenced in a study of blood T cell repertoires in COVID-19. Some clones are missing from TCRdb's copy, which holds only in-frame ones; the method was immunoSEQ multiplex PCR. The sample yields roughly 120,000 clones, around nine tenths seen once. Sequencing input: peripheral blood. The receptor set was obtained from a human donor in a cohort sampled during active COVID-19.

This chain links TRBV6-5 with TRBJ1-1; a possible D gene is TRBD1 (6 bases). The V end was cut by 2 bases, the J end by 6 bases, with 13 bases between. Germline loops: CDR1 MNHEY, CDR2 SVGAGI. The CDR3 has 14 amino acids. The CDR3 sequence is CASSYSQGFAEAFF. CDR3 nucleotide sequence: TGTGCCAGCAGTTACAGTCAGGGGTTCGCTGAAGCTTTCTTT.

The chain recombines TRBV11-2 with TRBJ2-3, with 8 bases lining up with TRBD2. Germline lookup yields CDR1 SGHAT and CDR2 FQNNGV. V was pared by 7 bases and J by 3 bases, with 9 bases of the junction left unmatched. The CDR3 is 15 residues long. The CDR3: CASNGGGFGTDTQYF. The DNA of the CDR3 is TGTGCCAGCAACGGCGGGGGGTTTGGGACAGATACGCAGTATTTT.

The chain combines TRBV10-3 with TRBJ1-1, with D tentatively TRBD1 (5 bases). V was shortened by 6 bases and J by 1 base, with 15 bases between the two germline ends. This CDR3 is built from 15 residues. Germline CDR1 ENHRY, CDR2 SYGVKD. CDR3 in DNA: TGTGCCATCAGGGCCACCAGGGATAGGAACACTGAAGCTTTCTTT. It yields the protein CAIRATRDRNTEAFF.

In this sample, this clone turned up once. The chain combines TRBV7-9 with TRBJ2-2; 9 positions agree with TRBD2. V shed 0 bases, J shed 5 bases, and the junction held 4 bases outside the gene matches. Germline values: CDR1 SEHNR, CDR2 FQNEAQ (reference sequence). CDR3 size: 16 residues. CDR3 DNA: TGTGCCAGCAGCTTAGCCGCTAGCGGGGAAACCGGGGAGCTGTTTTTT. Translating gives CASSLAASGETGELFF.

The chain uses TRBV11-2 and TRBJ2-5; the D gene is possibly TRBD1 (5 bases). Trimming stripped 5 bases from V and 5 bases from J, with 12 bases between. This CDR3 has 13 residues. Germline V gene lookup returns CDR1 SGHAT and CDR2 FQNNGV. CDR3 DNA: TGTGCCAGCAGCCAAGGGGCTGGCGAGACCCAGTACTTC. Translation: CASSQGAGETQYF. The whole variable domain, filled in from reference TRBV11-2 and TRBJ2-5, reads EAGVAQSPRYKIIEKRQSVAFWCNPISGHATLYWYQQILGQGPKLLIQFQNNGVVDDSQLPKDRFSAERLKGVDSTLKIQPAKLEDSAVYLCASSQGAGETQYFGPGTRLLVL.

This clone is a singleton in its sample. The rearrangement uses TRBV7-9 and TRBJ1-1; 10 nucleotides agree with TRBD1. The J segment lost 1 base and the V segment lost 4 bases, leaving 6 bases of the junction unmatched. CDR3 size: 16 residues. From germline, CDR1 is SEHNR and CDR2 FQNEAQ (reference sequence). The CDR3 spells CASSWDRGAGNTEAFF. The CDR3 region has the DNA TGTGCCAGCAGCTGGGACAGGGGCGCCGGGAACACTGAAGCTTTCTTT.

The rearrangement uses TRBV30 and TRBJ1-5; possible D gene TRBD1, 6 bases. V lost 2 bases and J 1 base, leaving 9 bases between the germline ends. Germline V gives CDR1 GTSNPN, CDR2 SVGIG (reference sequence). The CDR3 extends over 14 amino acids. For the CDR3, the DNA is TGTGCCTGGAGTACAGGGTTAAGCAATCAGCCCCAGCATTTT. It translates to CAWSTGLSNQPQHF.

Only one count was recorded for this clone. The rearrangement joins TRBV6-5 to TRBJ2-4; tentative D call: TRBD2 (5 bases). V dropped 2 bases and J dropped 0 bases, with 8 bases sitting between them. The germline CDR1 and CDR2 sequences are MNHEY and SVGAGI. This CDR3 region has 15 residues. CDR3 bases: TGTGCCAGCAGTTACCGGGGATTAGCCAAAAACATTCAGTACTTC. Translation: CASSYRGLAKNIQYF.

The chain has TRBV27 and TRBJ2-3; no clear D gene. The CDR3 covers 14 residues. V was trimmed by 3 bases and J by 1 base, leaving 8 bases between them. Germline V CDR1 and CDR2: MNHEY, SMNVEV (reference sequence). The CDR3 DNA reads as TGTGCCAGCAGTTTCTACCCCCGCACAGATACGCAGTATTTT. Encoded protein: CASSFYPRTDTQYF.

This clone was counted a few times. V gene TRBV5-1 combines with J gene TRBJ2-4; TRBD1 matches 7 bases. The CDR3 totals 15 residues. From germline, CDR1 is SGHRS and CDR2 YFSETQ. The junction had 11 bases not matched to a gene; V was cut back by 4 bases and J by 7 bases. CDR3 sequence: CASSRGTASPNIQYF. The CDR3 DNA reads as TGCGCCAGCAGCCGAGGGACAGCCTCCCCCAACATTCAGTACTTC.

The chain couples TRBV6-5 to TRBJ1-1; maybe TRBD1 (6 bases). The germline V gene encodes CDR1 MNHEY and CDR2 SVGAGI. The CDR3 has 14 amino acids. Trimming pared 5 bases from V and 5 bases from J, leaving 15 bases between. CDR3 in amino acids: CASSQGLLGTEAFF. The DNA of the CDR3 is TGTGCCAGCAGTCAGGGGCTCCTCGGGACTGAAGCTTTCTTT.

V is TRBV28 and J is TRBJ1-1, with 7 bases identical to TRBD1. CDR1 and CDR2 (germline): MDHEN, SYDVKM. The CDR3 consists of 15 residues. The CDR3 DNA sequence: TGTGTCACACGGGGACAGCAAAACATGAACACTGAAGCTTTCTTT. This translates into CVTRGQQNMNTEAFF.

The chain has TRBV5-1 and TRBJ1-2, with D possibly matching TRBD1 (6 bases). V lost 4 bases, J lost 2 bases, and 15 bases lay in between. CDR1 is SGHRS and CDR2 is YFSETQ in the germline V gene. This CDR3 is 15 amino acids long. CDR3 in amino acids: CASSNQQGRNYGYTF. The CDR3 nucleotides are TGCGCCAGCAGCAACCAACAGGGCAGAAACTATGGCTACACCTTC.

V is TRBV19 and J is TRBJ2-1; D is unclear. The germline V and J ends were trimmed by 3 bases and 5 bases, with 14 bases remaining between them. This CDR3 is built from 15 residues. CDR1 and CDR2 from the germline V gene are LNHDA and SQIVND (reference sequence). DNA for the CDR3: TGTGCCAGTAGTATGAGTAAGACAAACGACAATGAGCAGTTCTTC. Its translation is CASSMSKTNDNEQFF. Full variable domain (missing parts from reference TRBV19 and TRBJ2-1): DGGITQSPKYLFRKEGQNVTLSCEQNLNHDAMYWYRQDPGQGLRLIYYSQIVNDFQKGDIAEGYSVSREKKESFPLTVTSAQKNPTAFYLCASSMSKTNDNEQFFGPGTRLTVL.

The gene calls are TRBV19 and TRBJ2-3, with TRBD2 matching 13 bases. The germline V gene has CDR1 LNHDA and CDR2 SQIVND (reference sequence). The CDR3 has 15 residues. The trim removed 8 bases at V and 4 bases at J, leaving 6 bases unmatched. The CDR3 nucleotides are TGTGCCAGTGGACTAGCGGGAGCGGGCGCAGATACGCAGTATTTT. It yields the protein CASGLAGAGADTQYF.

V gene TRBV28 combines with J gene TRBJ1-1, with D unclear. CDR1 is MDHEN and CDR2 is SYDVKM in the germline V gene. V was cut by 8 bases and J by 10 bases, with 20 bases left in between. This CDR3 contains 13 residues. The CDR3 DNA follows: TGTGCCAGCTCCAAGGGCGGTTGGGAGGGAGCTTTCTTT. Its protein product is CASSKGGWEGAFF.

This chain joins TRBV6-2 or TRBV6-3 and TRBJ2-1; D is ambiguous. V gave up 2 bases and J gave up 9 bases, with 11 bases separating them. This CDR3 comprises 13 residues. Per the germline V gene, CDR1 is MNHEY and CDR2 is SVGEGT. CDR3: CASSYGQVTEQFF. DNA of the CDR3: TGTGCCAGCAGTTACGGCCAGGTGACTGAGCAGTTCTTC.

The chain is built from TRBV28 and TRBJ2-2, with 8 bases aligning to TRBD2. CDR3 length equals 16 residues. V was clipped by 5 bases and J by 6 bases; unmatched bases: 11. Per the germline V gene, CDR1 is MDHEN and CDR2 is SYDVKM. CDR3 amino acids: CASSNLAGRAPGELFF. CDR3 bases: TGTGCCAGCAGTAACCTCGCCGGGAGGGCACCCGGGGAGCTGTTTTTT.

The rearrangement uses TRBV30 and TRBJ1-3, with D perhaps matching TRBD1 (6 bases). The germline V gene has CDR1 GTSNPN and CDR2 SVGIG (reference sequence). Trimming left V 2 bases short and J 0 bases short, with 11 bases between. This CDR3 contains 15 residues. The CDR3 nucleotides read TGTGCCTGGAGTAGAGGACAGATCTCTGGAAACACCATATATTTT. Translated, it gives CAWSRGQISGNTIYF.

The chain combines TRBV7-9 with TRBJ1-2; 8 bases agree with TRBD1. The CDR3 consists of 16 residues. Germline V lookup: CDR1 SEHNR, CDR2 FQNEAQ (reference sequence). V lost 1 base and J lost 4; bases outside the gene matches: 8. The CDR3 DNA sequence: TGTGCCAGCAGCTTAGTCGGACAGGGTAGGACCTATGGCTACACCTTC. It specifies CASSLVGQGRTYGYTF.